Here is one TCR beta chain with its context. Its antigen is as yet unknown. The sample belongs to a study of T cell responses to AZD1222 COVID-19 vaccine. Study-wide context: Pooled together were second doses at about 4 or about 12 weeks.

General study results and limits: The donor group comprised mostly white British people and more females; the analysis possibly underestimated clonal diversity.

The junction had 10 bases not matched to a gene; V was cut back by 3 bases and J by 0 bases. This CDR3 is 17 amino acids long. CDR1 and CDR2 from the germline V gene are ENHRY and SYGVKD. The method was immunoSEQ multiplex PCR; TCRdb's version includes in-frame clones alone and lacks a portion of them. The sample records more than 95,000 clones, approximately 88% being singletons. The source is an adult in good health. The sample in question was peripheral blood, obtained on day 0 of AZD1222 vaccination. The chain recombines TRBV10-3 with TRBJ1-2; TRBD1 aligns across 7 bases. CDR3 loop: CAISDYPDRAPNYGYTF. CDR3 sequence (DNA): TGTGCCATCAGTGATTACCCCGACAGGGCTCCTAACTATGGCTACACCTTC.